Shown below are 20 T cell receptor beta chains from a single sample sequenced in a study of blood T cell repertoires in COVID-19. Produced via immunoSEQ multiplex PCR; TCRdb's table is partial and in-frame only. Of roughly 230,000 clones listed, roughly 84% are singletons. The sample was peripheral blood. These receptors were collected from an elderly woman with acute or convalescent COVID-19.

V and J are TRBV11-3 and TRBJ2-2; D may be TRBD1 (5 bases). The CDR3 is made up of 15 amino acids. V dropped 5 bases and J dropped 5 bases, with 15 bases sitting between them. Looked up from germline, CDR1 is SGHNT and CDR2 is YENEEA. In DNA form, the CDR3 reads TGTGCCAGCAGCCCCCTAGGGCCAGGGACCGGGGAGCTGTTTTTT. Its translation: CASSPLGPGTGELFF.

V gene TRBV10-3 combines with J gene TRBJ2-4, with TRBD1 matching 12 bases. The germline CDR1 and CDR2 sequences are ENHRY and SYGVKD. This CDR3 is 16 amino acids long. Trimming at V came to 7 bases and at J to 8 bases, leaving 12 bases not matched to a gene. This CDR3 is CAIKGTGGAGEDIQYF. The DNA for the CDR3 is TGTGCCATCAAAGGGACAGGGGGCGCCGGGGAAGACATTCAGTACTTC.

On this clone itself: The same CDR3 is also encoded by other DNA sequences in this sample. The rearrangement joins TRBV4-1 to TRBJ1-6; TRBD1 is a possible D gene (5 bases). The germline CDR1 and CDR2 sequences are MGHRA and YSYEKL. This CDR3 contains 15 residues. With 0 bases removed from V and 7 bases from J, the gap between germline ends came to 10 bases. The CDR3 bases are TGCGCCAGCAGCCAAGAAGGTCCAGGGAATTCACCCCTCCACTTT. Translating it yields CASSQEGPGNSPLHF.

The gene calls are TRBV18 and TRBJ2-7; 10 bases map to TRBD1. CDR3 size: 12 residues. The germline V gene has CDR1 KGHSH and CDR2 LQKENI. V was clipped by 9 bases and J by 5 bases; unmatched bases: 4. CDR3 in amino acids: CASGGTGDEQYF. CDR3 nucleotide sequence: TGTGCCAGTGGCGGGACAGGGGACGAGCAGTACTTC.

This clone was seen a handful of times. The rearrangement links TRBV4-2 to TRBJ2-6; TRBD1 matches 8 bases. Per germline, CDR1 LGHNA and CDR2 YNFKEQ. V lost 4 bases to trimming and J lost 0 bases; unmatched junction nucleotides: 8. The CDR3 covers 18 residues. CDR3 amino acids: CASSPAGTGFSGANVLTF. The DNA of the CDR3 is TGTGCCAGCAGCCCAGCCGGGACAGGCTTCTCTGGGGCCAACGTCCTGACTTTC.

In nucleotides, the CDR3 is TGTGCCACCAGCAGGGCCCCTCAAGAGACCCAGTACTTC. The encoded protein is CATSRAPQETQYF. The rearrangement links TRBV15 to TRBJ2-5; D remains unclear. This CDR3 is built from 13 residues. The germline V gene has CDR1 LNHNV and CDR2 YYDKDF (reference sequence). The V end was cut by 3 bases, the J end by 2 bases, with 7 bases between.

The chain combines TRBV7-3 with TRBJ1-6; possibly TRBD1 for D (5 bases). The CDR3 extends over 15 amino acids. Germline V lookup: CDR1 SGHTA, CDR2 FQGTGA. The ends were cut back, 1 base at V and 9 bases at J, with 13 bases in the middle. Here the CDR3 reads CASSLNGGLGSPLHF. The CDR3 coding sequence is TGTGCCAGCAGCTTAAATGGGGGACTCGGTTCACCCCTCCACTTT.

The chain has TRBV10-3 and TRBJ1-1; D not resolved. V gave up 8 bases and J gave up 3 bases, with 13 bases separating them. Germline V gene data show CDR1 as ENHRY and CDR2 as SYGVKD. This CDR3 is built from 13 residues. The CDR3 is CAILRELDTEAFF. CDR3 coding DNA: TGTGCCATCCTACGGGAGTTGGACACTGAAGCTTTCTTT.

This clone appeared a few times. This chain uses TRBV5-1 with TRBJ2-7; D perhaps matches TRBD1 (6 bases). The V gene's germline CDR1 is SGHRS and CDR2 YFSETQ. The CDR3 length is 15 residues. Trimming took 6 bases from V and 3 from J, leaving 19 bases between them. CDR3 region: CASTLQLQGVYEQYF. The CDR3 DNA reads as TGCGCCAGCACGCTCCAGTTACAGGGCGTCTACGAGCAGTACTTC.

This chain joins TRBV13 and TRBJ2-7, with TRBD1 matching over 8 bases. The CDR3 has 15 residues. In germline, CDR1 is PRHDT, CDR2 FYEKMQ (reference sequence). Losses at the gene ends were 4 bases for V and 4 bases for J; bases not matched to a gene: 9. The CDR3 coding sequence is TGTGCCAGCAGCTCCCGGACAGGGAATTTTTACGAGCAGTACTTC. Residues: CASSSRTGNFYEQYF.

This rearrangement joins TRBV5-6 to TRBJ1-1; D is possibly TRBD1 (5 bases). The V end lost 1 base, the J end lost 2 bases, and 12 bases lay between the germline ends. Germline values: CDR1 SGHDT, CDR2 YYEEEE. CDR3 length equals 15 residues. The DNA for the CDR3 is TGTGCCAGCAGCTTGAATCCAGGGAAAAACACTGAAGCTTTCTTT. Translated: CASSLNPGKNTEAFF.

This chain's CDR3 is CASSQDWGNTEAFF. The CDR3 nucleotides read TGCGCCAGCAGCCAAGATTGGGGCAACACTGAAGCTTTCTTT. This chain uses TRBV4-3 with TRBJ1-1; possibly TRBD1 for D (5 bases). V dropped 0 bases and J dropped 2 bases, with 7 bases sitting between them. The CDR3 spans 14 residues. The germline V gene has CDR1 LGHNA and CDR2 YSLEER.

The chain carries TRBV6-5 and TRBJ2-5; TRBD2 is a possible D gene (6 bases). V lost 9 bases, J lost 4 bases, and 18 bases lay in between. CDR1 MNHEY and CDR2 SVGAGI come from the germline V gene. The CDR3 is 14 amino acids. The CDR3 DNA follows: TGTGCCAGGGGCGTTGGGGAGGCAGTAGAGACCCAGTACTTC. Amino acid sequence: CARGVGEAVETQYF.

The chain links TRBV4-1 to TRBJ2-1; 8 bases are shared with TRBD1. This CDR3 contains 14 residues. The germline gives CDR1 MGHRA, CDR2 YSYEKL. V shed 4 bases, J shed 8 bases, and the junction held 7 bases outside the gene matches. CDR3 nucleotide sequence: TGCGCCAGCAGCCCTGGACAGGGCGGCGATGAGCAGTTCTTC. Protein sequence: CASSPGQGGDEQFF.

As for this clone: In the same sample, other DNA sequences code for this CDR3. The chain has TRBV5-6 and TRBJ1-3; D unclear. Germline V CDR1 and CDR2: SGHDT, YYEEEE. The CDR3 length is 16 residues. V dropped 4 bases and J dropped 0 bases, with 14 bases sitting between them. The CDR3 nucleotides are TGTGCCAGCAGCCTCCGAGGGCTCAGCTCTGGAAACACCATATATTTT. Translating gives CASSLRGLSSGNTIYF.

Only one count was recorded for this clone. The V gene is TRBV4-1, the J gene TRBJ1-4; TRBD1 is a possible D gene (5 bases). This CDR3 spans 15 amino acids. The ends were cut back, 0 bases at V and 8 bases at J, with 13 bases in the middle. Germline CDR1 reads MGHRA; CDR2 reads YSYEKL. CDR3 coding DNA: TGCGCCAGCAGCCAAGAGAGGCAGGGAAGAGAAAAACTGTTTTTT. Its translation is CASSQERQGREKLFF.

The CDR3 spells CASSYTGTGYTDTQYF. In DNA, the CDR3 is TGTGCCAGCAGCTACACCGGGACAGGGTACACAGATACGCAGTATTTT. The chain uses TRBV5-8 and TRBJ2-3, with 9 bases aligning to TRBD1. The CDR3 is 16 amino acids. V trimming: 3 bases; J trimming: 2 bases; junction bases outside the gene matches: 7. In germline, CDR1 is SGHTS, CDR2 YDEGEE.

The rearrangement links TRBV7-2 to TRBJ2-3; 7 bases are a match to TRBD1. This CDR3 contains 14 residues. Germline lookup yields CDR1 SGHTA and CDR2 FQGNSA. The junction had 8 bases not matched to a gene; V was cut back by 5 bases and J by 6 bases. Here the CDR3 reads CASSREGQVDTQYF. CDR3 nucleotide sequence: TGTGCCAGCAGCCGTGAAGGACAGGTCGATACGCAGTATTTT.

V gene TRBV4-1 combines with J gene TRBJ2-7; 10 nucleotides match TRBD2. The V segment lost 1 base and the J segment 8 bases; nucleotides outside the gene matches: 11. This CDR3 comprises 16 residues. Per germline, CDR1 MGHRA and CDR2 YSYEKL. The CDR3 spells CASSQASGGPISQQYF. The CDR3 DNA reads TGCGCCAGCAGCCAAGCTAGCGGGGGCCCGATATCCCAGCAGTACTTC.

The genes are TRBV7-9 and TRBJ1-1; D unresolved. Trimming cost V 2 bases and J 6 bases, with 10 bases left between them. The germline gives CDR1 SEHNR, CDR2 FQNEAQ (reference sequence). CDR3 size: 13 residues. In DNA, the CDR3 is TGTGCCAGCAGCTTATCAGGTATTCCTGAAGCTTTCTTT. The encoded protein is CASSLSGIPEAFF.